Below are 3 T cell receptor beta chains sequenced from a single sample in a study of T cell responses to AZD1222 COVID-19 vaccine. Assay used: immunoSEQ multiplex PCR; TCRdb lists only in-frame clones, some missing. The sample yields roughly 120,000 clones, 80% to 90% seen once. Sequencing used peripheral blood, obtained on day 0 of AZD1222 vaccination. The receptors were gathered from an adult in good health.

This clone was recorded a few times. The CDR3 spells CASSDRGKGEAFF. The CDR3 region has the DNA TGTGCCAGCAGCGACAGGGGTAAGGGGGAAGCTTTCTTT. The chain uses TRBV9 and TRBJ1-1; 7 bases match TRBD1. V dropped 3 bases and J dropped 8; count of bases not matched to a gene: 7. The CDR3 extends over 13 amino acids. Per the germline V gene, CDR1 is SGDLS and CDR2 is YYNGEE.

The chain uses TRBV28 and TRBJ2-7; D unclear. Germline V gene data show CDR1 as MDHEN and CDR2 as SYDVKM. The V and J ends lost 8 bases and 2 bases respectively, with 13 bases between them. CDR3 length equals 13 residues. The chain's CDR3 is CASGKGYAYEQYF. DNA of the CDR3: TGTGCCAGCGGGAAGGGTTACGCCTACGAGCAGTACTTC.

This chain joins TRBV21-1 and TRBJ1-1. TRBV21-1 is classified as a pseudogene. The CDR3 sequence is 13 residues long. The CDR3 DNA reads TGTGCCAGCAGCAAAGCGCGCCTGGGAGGGGCTTTCTTT. Its translation is CASSKARLGGAFF.